These 31 T cell receptor beta chains originate from one sample sequenced in a study of blood T cells in healthy people across ages. Then a second PCR, running roughly 7 to 11 cycles, was carried out with a sample-barcoded 5' primer and a J-beta primer mix. TCRdb ran MiXCR on the 5' RACE reads and lists one entry per CDR3 protein. The data contain 1.5 million to 2 million distinct CDR3 sequences, about 28% of them singletons. Sequenced material: blood. The source is a woman aged 25 to 39 in good health.

This clonotype has only a few counts. The chain combines TRBV12-3 or TRBV12-4 with TRBJ1-1, with D hard to call. The ends were cut back, 6 bases at V and 4 bases at J, with 15 bases in the middle. This CDR3 spans 14 amino acids. CDR3 region: CASSLSAHGTEAFF. Written as DNA, the CDR3 is TGTGCCAGCAGCCTCAGTGCGCACGGCACTGAAGCTTTCTTT.

The chain carries TRBV11-3 and TRBJ2-1; D tentatively reads TRBD1 or TRBD2 (6 bases each). CDR1 and CDR2 from the germline V gene are SGHNT and YENEEA. The CDR3 runs 14 residues. Trimming shortened V by 3 bases and J by 8 bases, and 14 bases separated the two germline ends. The CDR3 coding sequence is TGTGCCAGCAGCTTTTCCGGGGGCGGTGATGAGCAGTTCTTC. Protein: CASSFSGGGDEQFF. The entire variable domain, with the rest obtained from reference TRBV11-3 and TRBJ2-1, is as follows: EAGVVQSPRYKIIEKKQPVAFWCNPISGHNTLYWYLQNLGQGPELLIRYENEEAVDDSQLPKDRFSAERLKGVDSTLKIQPAELGDSAVYLCASSFSGGGDEQFFGPGTRLTVL.

The DNA of the CDR3 is TGCGCCAGCAGCCCGACCGGGACTAGCGGTTCCAGCTCCTACAATGAGCAGTTCTTC. As protein: CASSPTGTSGSSSYNEQFF. This chain joins TRBV5-1 and TRBJ2-1, with 11 bases that match TRBD2. With 4 bases clipped from V and 0 bases from J, the junction kept 12 bases outside the gene matches. The CDR3 totals 19 residues. Germline V lookup: CDR1 SGHRS, CDR2 YFSETQ. The variable domain in full, with the rest retrieved from reference TRBV5-1 and TRBJ2-1, is KAGVTQTPRYLIKTRGQQVTLSCSPISGHRSVSWYQQTPGQGLQFLFEYFSETQRNKGNFPGRFSGRQFSNSRSEMNVSTLELGDSALYLCASSPTGTSGSSSYNEQFFGPGTRLTVL.

This clonotype was recorded at least ten times. Germline and junction disagree at one end, which may indicate a read error. The chain employs TRBV5-1 and TRBJ2-7; D is ambiguous. Germline CDR1 and CDR2: SGHRS and YFSETQ. CDR3 length: 14 amino acids. The DNA of the CDR3 is TGTGCCAGCAGTTTGGGTGACCGATCTTACGAGCAGTACTTC. Encoded protein: CASSLGDRSYEQYF.

This clonotype was counted only a few times. The rearrangement links TRBV7-2 to TRBJ1-2; TRBD1 matches 7 bases. The length of the CDR3 is 15 residues. Per the germline V gene, CDR1 is SGHTA and CDR2 is FQGNSA. J gave up 0 bases and V 0 bases, and 1 base lay outside the gene matches. The CDR3 DNA follows: TGTGCCAGCAGCTTAGCGGACAGGCCTAACTATGGCTACACCTTC. Amino acid sequence: CASSLADRPNYGYTF.

A few counts support this clonotype. The J gene is TRBJ1-2, the V gene TRBV6-5; 8 bases fit TRBD1. This CDR3 spans 15 amino acids. Germline trimming cut 7 bases from V and 4 bases from J; bases unmatched to any gene: 11. CDR1 MNHEY and CDR2 SVGAGI come from the germline V gene. CDR3 region: CASTVGTGPVYGYTF. CDR3 bases: TGTGCCAGCACCGTAGGGACAGGTCCCGTCTATGGCTACACCTTC.

This rearrangement joins TRBV6-2 or TRBV6-3 to TRBJ2-1; 7 bases are shared with TRBD2. Germline V gene lookup returns CDR1 MNHEY and CDR2 SVGEGT. The CDR3 runs to 15 residues. V was pared by 5 bases and J by 2 bases, with 6 bases of the junction left unmatched. This chain's CDR3 is CASSGFAGAYNEQFF. In DNA, the CDR3 is TGTGCCAGCAGTGGGTTTGCGGGAGCCTACAATGAGCAGTTCTTC.

In its sample, this clonotype was seen many times. The V and J genes are TRBV5-5 and TRBJ2-1; D gene ambiguous. This CDR3 is 19 amino acids long. Germline V gene data show CDR1 as SGHKS and CDR2 as YYEKEE (reference sequence). The V end was cut by 2 bases, the J end by 1 base, with 22 bases between. Here the CDR3 DNA reads TGTGCCAGCAGCTTCTCGGCTAGTCCCACCCTGTTTTCCTACAATGAGCAGTTCTTC. Amino acid sequence: CASSFSASPTLFSYNEQFF.

This clonotype was recorded many times. V is TRBV20-1 and J is TRBJ2-7, with D perhaps TRBD1 (5 bases). With 0 bases removed from V and 3 bases from J, the gap between germline ends came to 12 bases. The CDR3 is 14 residues long. In germline, CDR1 is DFQATT, CDR2 SNEGSKA (reference sequence). CDR3 region: CSARDEQEIYEQYF. In nucleotides, the CDR3 is TGCAGTGCTAGAGATGAACAGGAGATCTACGAGCAGTACTTC.

The gene calls are TRBV15 and TRBJ2-1; 9 bases line up with TRBD2. The J call may be incorrect, as the DNA end agrees better with TRBJ2-7. Per germline, CDR1 LNHNV and CDR2 YYDKDF (reference sequence). The CDR3 spans 17 residues. CDR3 in amino acids: CATSRPGLAYSYNEQYF. The DNA for the CDR3 is TGTGCCACCAGCCGACCCGGACTAGCGTATTCCTACAATGAGCAGTACTTC.

This clonotype was recorded a few times. The V call is TRBV20-1, the J call TRBJ1-1; D is uncertain. This CDR3 contains 15 residues. V was shortened by 0 bases and J by 1 base, with 12 bases between the two germline ends. Germline CDR1 DFQATT, CDR2 SNEGSKA (reference sequence). CDR3: CSARDQVWGNTEAFF. CDR3 in DNA: TGCAGTGCTAGAGATCAAGTCTGGGGGAACACTGAAGCTTTCTTT.

In the case of this clonotype: A much larger clonotype is one base distant, so this may be a read error. Here the CDR3 DNA reads TGTGCCAGCAGTCGTACAGGCCGGGAGCGGTACTTC. Protein product: CASSRTGRERYF. The rearrangement joins TRBV27 to TRBJ2-4; D possibly corresponds to TRBD2 (6 bases). Germline V gene sequence: CDR1 MNHEY, CDR2 SMNVEV (reference sequence). The CDR3 totals 12 residues. Trimming took 5 bases from V and 15 from J, leaving 17 bases between them.

In this sample, this clonotype turned up a few times. The chain recombines TRBV10-3 with TRBJ2-3; a possible D gene is TRBD2 (7 bases). Germline values: CDR1 ENHRY, CDR2 SYGVKD. Between the trimmed V and J ends, which lost 10 bases and 6 bases, there was a span of 14 bases. This CDR3 region has 12 residues. CDR3 sequence: CATLGGRDTQYF. CDR3 nucleotide sequence: TGTGCCACCCTCGGGGGGCGGGATACGCAGTATTTT.

This clonotype was counted only a few times. The DNA of the CDR3 is TGCGCCAGCAGCCAAGACAGAGGTCTAGATAGTCGGGCAGATACGCAGTATTTT. Translating it yields CASSQDRGLDSRADTQYF. The gene calls are TRBV4-3 and TRBJ2-3; D remains unclear. CDR3 length: 18 amino acids. Trimming removed 0 bases from V and 4 bases from J, with 20 bases in between. In germline, CDR1 is LGHNA, CDR2 YSLEER.

The J gene is TRBJ2-1, the V gene TRBV5-1; 14 nucleotides agree with TRBD2. The CDR3 sequence is 19 residues long. J lost 2 bases, V lost 0 bases, and 7 bases had no gene match. Per the germline V gene, CDR1 is SGHRS and CDR2 is YFSETQ. The CDR3 nucleotides are TGCGCCAGCAGCTTGGGACTAGCGGGGGGGCCGGTAACCTACAATGAGCAGTTCTTC. Residues: CASSLGLAGGPVTYNEQFF.

The gene calls are TRBV20-1 and TRBJ2-2; 8 bases are a match to TRBD1. J was trimmed by 6 bases and V by 3 bases; bases with no gene match: 9. In germline, CDR1 is DFQATT, CDR2 SNEGSKA (reference sequence). This CDR3 spans 15 amino acids. CDR3 bases: TGCAGTGCTAGGCAGGGGGCAAATTCAGCCGGGGAGCTGTTTTTT. Encoded protein: CSARQGANSAGELFF.

V usage is TRBV7-2 and J usage is TRBJ2-7; 8 nucleotides align to TRBD2. Looked up from germline, CDR1 is SGHTA and CDR2 is FQGNSA. The CDR3 contains 17 residues. V lost 1 base, J lost 4 bases, and 12 bases stayed unmatched. This CDR3 reads CASSLGLSGRTIYEQYF. CDR3 bases: TGTGCCAGCAGCTTAGGGCTCAGCGGGAGAACTATATACGAGCAGTACTTC.

This chain uses TRBV5-6 with TRBJ2-5; D remains unclear. The germline CDR1 and CDR2 sequences are SGHDT and YYEEEE. V lost 0 bases to trimming and J lost 7 bases, with 10 bases between them. This CDR3 is 13 amino acids long. The CDR3 here is CASSLASSGTQYF. The CDR3 DNA follows: TGTGCCAGCAGCTTGGCCTCCTCCGGGACCCAGTACTTC. Using reference TRBV5-6 and TRBJ2-5 for the parts outside the CDR3, the full variable domain is DAGVTQSPTHLIKTRGQQVTLRCSPKSGHDTVSWYQQALGQGPQFIFQYYEEEERQRGNFPDRFSGHQFPNYSSELNVNALLLGDSALYLCASSLASSGTQYFGPGTRLLVL.

This clonotype was seen more than once but under ten times. The J gene is TRBJ2-7, the V gene TRBV27; 7 nucleotides agree with TRBD1. There are 15 residues in the CDR3. Looked up from germline, CDR1 is MNHEY and CDR2 is SMNVEV (reference sequence). V lost 7 bases to trimming and J lost 4 bases; unmatched junction nucleotides: 13. This CDR3 reads CASKSWNRGLYEQYF. CDR3 sequence (DNA): TGTGCCAGCAAATCTTGGAACAGGGGCCTATACGAGCAGTACTTC.

The rearrangement joins TRBV20-1 to TRBJ1-1, with D unresolved. Trimming removed 7 bases at V and 5 bases at J, with 8 bases between. This CDR3 region has 10 residues. Germline V lookup: CDR1 DFQATT, CDR2 SNEGSKA (reference sequence). In nucleotides, the CDR3 is TGCAGTGAAAGTGAGACTGAAGCTTTCTTT. Translation gives CSESETEAFF.

This clonotype was detected a few times. This chain joins TRBV3-1 and TRBJ1-5; perhaps TRBD1 as D (5 bases). V lost 8 bases, J lost 4 bases, and 12 bases lay in between. From germline, CDR1 is LGHDT and CDR2 YNNKEL (reference sequence). The CDR3 is 13 residues long. The CDR3 here is CASAAGGNQPQHF. The CDR3 DNA is TGTGCCAGCGCTGCCGGGGGGAATCAGCCCCAGCATTTT.

This clonotype appeared many times. V usage is TRBV10-3 and J usage is TRBJ2-5; no definite D call. The CDR3 loop spans 13 amino acids. Between the trimmed V and J ends, which lost 2 bases and 2 bases, there was a span of 6 bases. Germline V CDR1 and CDR2: ENHRY, SYGVKD. CDR3 in DNA: TGTGCCATCAGTGAGATCTTACAAGAGACCCAGTACTTC. It codes for CAISEILQETQYF.

This clonotype was counted a few times. V gene TRBV7-2 combines with J gene TRBJ2-1, with D uncertain. The germline CDR1 and CDR2 sequences are SGHTA and FQGNSA. The V gene lost 7 bases and the J gene lost 0 bases, with 13 bases spanning the gap. The CDR3 spans 15 residues. The CDR3 reads CASTPVRSSYNEQFF. In DNA form, the CDR3 reads TGTGCCAGCACACCAGTCCGCAGCTCCTACAATGAGCAGTTCTTC. The full variable domain, in which reference TRBV7-2 and TRBJ2-1 provide the parts outside the CDR3, is GAGVSQSPSNKVTEKGKDVELRCDPISGHTALYWYRQSLGQGLEFLIYFQGNSAPDKSGLPSDRFSAERTGGSVSTLTIQRTQQEDSAVYLCASTPVRSSYNEQFFGPGTRLTVL.

The chain couples TRBV14 to TRBJ1-2, with a tentative D call TRBD1 (6 bases). The CDR3 has 15 amino acids. The ends were cut back, 0 bases at V and 5 bases at J, with 13 bases in the middle. CDR1 is SGHDN and CDR2 is FVKESK in the germline V gene. In nucleotides, the CDR3 is TGTGCCAGCAGCCAAGACGCTGGACAGAAGTATGGCTACACCTTC. Protein sequence: CASSQDAGQKYGYTF.

Turning to this clonotype: A junction boundary mismatches the germline segment, possibly from a read error. The chain recombines TRBV12-3 or TRBV12-4 with TRBJ2-7, with a weak D call TRBD2 (6 bases). The CDR3 length is 15 residues. CDR3 in amino acids: CAGRSSGEFSYEQYF. Here the CDR3 DNA reads TGTGCCGGCAGATCTTCGGGGGAGTTCTCCTACGAGCAGTACTTC.

This clonotype was picked up a small number of times. The J gene is TRBJ2-3, the V gene TRBV6-2 or TRBV6-3; D might be TRBD2 (6 bases). The CDR3 is 15 residues long. Germline V gene data show CDR1 as MNHEY and CDR2 as SVGEGT. V lost 5 bases and J 2 bases, leaving 14 bases between the germline ends. The CDR3 DNA reads as TGTGCCAGCAGTCAACGGGACTTTTCCACAGATACGCAGTATTTT. Protein sequence: CASSQRDFSTDTQYF.

This clonotype was detected a few times. The chain links TRBV5-1 to TRBJ1-3; D may be TRBD1 (6 bases). Germline lookup yields CDR1 SGHRS and CDR2 YFSETQ. The CDR3 is 15 residues long. With 4 bases removed from V and 4 bases from J, the gap between germline ends came to 15 bases. CDR3 residues: CASSLLGGPGNTIYF. The DNA of the CDR3 is TGCGCCAGCAGCCTTCTCGGGGGGCCCGGAAACACCATATATTTT.

CDR3 sequence reads: CAISEPPGEQFF. CDR3 nucleotides: TGTGCCATCAGTGAGCCCCCAGGTGAGCAGTTCTTC. The rearrangement links TRBV10-3 to TRBJ2-1; D gene uncertain. Germline V CDR1 and CDR2: ENHRY, SYGVKD. The CDR3 consists of 12 residues. Trimming cost V 2 bases and J 9 bases, with 8 bases left between them.

This clonotype was observed at least ten times. This chain connects TRBV27 to TRBJ1-2, with a possible D match to TRBD1 (5 bases). Per the germline V gene, CDR1 is MNHEY and CDR2 is SMNVEV (reference sequence). V lost 2 bases and J 5 bases, leaving 18 bases between the germline ends. The length of the CDR3 is 16 residues. The CDR3 spells CASSLLTSGTAYGYTF. The DNA for the CDR3 is TGTGCCAGCAGTTTACTAACCTCCGGGACGGCATATGGCTACACCTTC.

This clonotype was seen more than once but under ten times. J is TRBJ2-3 and V is TRBV4-1; 8 nucleotides agree with TRBD2. The trim removed 0 bases at V and 0 bases at J, leaving 11 bases unmatched. This CDR3 is 19 amino acids long. Germline CDR1 is MGHRA and CDR2 is YSYEKL. The CDR3 sequence: CASSQDSLARGVSTDTQYF. Written as DNA, the CDR3 is TGCGCCAGCAGCCAAGATTCACTAGCGCGGGGGGTTAGCACAGATACGCAGTATTTT.

The sample holds a few counts of this clonotype. This chain uses TRBV18 with TRBJ2-7, with D perhaps TRBD2 (6 bases). CDR3 length: 12 amino acids. Germline loops: CDR1 KGHSH, CDR2 LQKENI. V dropped 8 bases and J dropped 4 bases, with 12 bases sitting between them. CDR3 in DNA: TGTGCCAGCGCGGAGGGCCGATACGAGCAGTACTTC. Residues: CASAEGRYEQYF.